These 32 T cell receptor beta chains came from one sample sequenced in a study of beta chain features in type 1 diabetes. The isolated RNA, all of it, was reverse transcribed, so expressed TCRB transcripts were what got sequenced. Generated by immunoSEQ multiplex PCR, the TCRdb table keeps only in-frame clones and is missing some. The profile shows roughly 170,000 clones, 13% of them singletons. Input material: central memory CD4+ T cells from blood. All receptors come from a young woman in good health.

This clone was counted a few times. The V call is TRBV30, the J call TRBJ2-2; TRBD1 matches 9 bases. The V gene's germline CDR1 is GTSNPN and CDR2 SVGIG (reference sequence). With 4 bases clipped from V and 5 bases from J, the junction kept 8 bases outside the gene matches. The CDR3 sequence is 15 residues long. The DNA for the CDR3 is TGTGCCTGGACCCCTGGGACAGGGTGGACCGGGGAGCTGTTTTTT. This codes for CAWTPGTGWTGELFF. The whole variable domain, filled in from reference TRBV30 and TRBJ2-2, reads SQTIHQWPATLVQPVGSPLSLECTVEGTSNPNLYWYRQAAGRGLQLLFYSVGIGQISSEVPQNLSASRPQDRQFILSSKKLLLSDSGFYLCAWTPGTGWTGELFFGEGSRLTVL.

This clone has a handful of counts. The rearrangement links TRBV6-5 to TRBJ1-4, with D tentatively TRBD1 (5 bases). V was pared by 9 bases and J by 0 bases, with 8 bases between. Germline V lookup: CDR1 MNHEY, CDR2 SVGAGI. This CDR3 has 13 residues. DNA for the CDR3: TGTGCCAGTGACAGCACAACTAATGAAAAACTGTTTTTT. Protein sequence: CASDSTTNEKLFF.

V is TRBV18 and J is TRBJ2-1; the match to TRBD1 covers 7 bases. Germline-derived CDR1 and CDR2 are KGHSH and LQKENI. The CDR3 loop spans 14 amino acids. Losses at the gene ends were 5 bases for V and 4 bases for J; bases not matched to a gene: 5. CDR3 coding DNA: TGTGCCAGCTCAACTTTGACAGGGTACAATGAGCAGTTCTTC. Translating gives CASSTLTGYNEQFF.

The V call is TRBV6-5, the J call TRBJ1-2; the D is unclear. This CDR3 comprises 13 residues. Trimming left V 6 bases short and J 10 bases short, with 18 bases between. Germline values: CDR1 MNHEY, CDR2 SVGAGI. CDR3: CASSLSYSSVYTF. For the CDR3, the DNA is TGTGCCAGCAGCCTCAGCTACAGCTCCGTCTACACCTTC.

There are a few counts of this clone. The chain uses TRBV28 and TRBJ1-5; 9 nucleotides line up with TRBD1. CDR1 is MDHEN and CDR2 is SYDVKM in the germline V gene. The CDR3 consists of 16 residues. V lost 6 bases, J lost 5 bases, and 11 bases stayed unmatched. The CDR3 coding sequence is TGTGCCAGCAGATATGGCACAGGGGGCAACTATCAGCCCCAGCATTTT. Protein product: CASRYGTGGNYQPQHF.

This clone was observed a handful of times. This chain uses TRBV28 with TRBJ2-5; TRBD2 is a possible D gene (6 bases). There are 12 residues in the CDR3. The germline V and J ends were trimmed by 6 bases and 5 bases, with 10 bases remaining between them. Germline V gene sequence: CDR1 MDHEN, CDR2 SYDVKM. The DNA for the CDR3 is TGTGCCAGCAGGGGAGGCGGTGAGACCCAGTACTTC. Encoded protein: CASRGGGETQYF.

The V gene is TRBV27, the J gene TRBJ2-1, with TRBD2 matching over 9 bases. Germline-derived CDR1 and CDR2 are MNHEY and SMNVEV (reference sequence). Trimming at V came to 6 bases and at J to 9 bases, leaving 15 bases not matched to a gene. CDR3 length: 16 residues. CDR3: CASRGIGGRAFGEQFF. Here the CDR3 DNA reads TGTGCCAGCAGGGGAATTGGCGGGAGGGCTTTCGGTGAGCAGTTCTTC.

The rearrangement joins TRBV4-1 to TRBJ2-2, with D possibly TRBD2 on 6 matching bases. Germline V gene data show CDR1 as MGHRA and CDR2 as YSYEKL. Trimming cost V 7 bases and J 6 bases, with 24 bases left between them. This CDR3 is 17 amino acids long. The CDR3 DNA sequence: TGCGCCAGCAAACCAAGGGCGGAGGGACGAACGGCCGGGGAGCTGTTTTTT. Translating it yields CASKPRAEGRTAGELFF.

The rearrangement uses TRBV30 and TRBJ2-1; D is undetermined. Germline V lookup: CDR1 GTSNPN, CDR2 SVGIG (reference sequence). Between the trimmed V and J ends, which lost 2 bases and 7 bases, there was a span of 12 bases. CDR3 length: 13 residues. CDR3 sequence reads: CAWSSPIGNEQFF. In DNA, the CDR3 is TGTGCCTGGAGTAGCCCTATCGGGAATGAGCAGTTCTTC.

A few counts support this clone. This sequence joins TRBV27 and TRBJ2-1; 8 nucleotides match TRBD2. Trimming at V came to 5 bases and at J to 6 bases, leaving 6 bases not matched to a gene. The CDR3 spans 14 residues. CDR1 MNHEY and CDR2 SMNVEV come from the germline V gene (reference sequence). CDR3 bases: TGTGCCAGCAGTGCGGGACTAGGGAGCAATGAGCAGTTCTTC. Translation: CASSAGLGSNEQFF.

This clone came up a few times. This chain connects TRBV6-1 to TRBJ1-5; tentative D call: TRBD1 (5 bases). Germline lookup yields CDR1 MNHNS and CDR2 SASEGT. This CDR3 has 14 residues. V lost 6 bases and J 9 bases, leaving 18 bases between the germline ends. Here the CDR3 reads CASSPSGLGRPQHF. DNA of the CDR3: TGTGCCAGCAGCCCCTCAGGGTTGGGTAGGCCCCAGCATTTT.

This clone showed up just a few times. This chain joins TRBV7-9 and TRBJ2-1; the D gene is possibly TRBD1 (5 bases). Trimming pared 3 bases from V and 6 bases from J, leaving 9 bases between. Germline values: CDR1 SEHNR, CDR2 FQNEAQ (reference sequence). This CDR3 spans 13 amino acids. CDR3 sequence (DNA): TGTGCCAGCAGCTTCGGACACTCCAATGAGCAGTTCTTC. Its protein is CASSFGHSNEQFF.

This clone was picked up a small number of times. The gene calls are TRBV2 and TRBJ2-5; TRBD2 is a possible D gene (5 bases). The CDR3 extends over 11 amino acids. V lost 4 bases to trimming and J lost 7 bases, with 7 bases between them. The V gene's germline CDR1 is SNHLY and CDR2 FYNNEI. The CDR3 coding sequence is TGTGCCAGCAGTGGAGGGCTGACCCAGTACTTC. Its translation: CASSGGLTQYF.

This sequence joins TRBV7-3 and TRBJ1-4; D unclear. The CDR3 runs 14 residues. Looked up from germline, CDR1 is SGHTA and CDR2 is FQGTGA. Trimming cost V 4 bases and J 8 bases, with 14 bases left between them. CDR3 region: CASSSRRAGEKLFF. Here the CDR3 DNA reads TGTGCCAGCAGCTCCCGGCGGGCTGGGGAAAAACTGTTTTTT.

The V call is TRBV28, the J call TRBJ1-1; D call uncertain. V lost 6 bases to trimming and J lost 11 bases, with 13 bases between them. Germline CDR1 is MDHEN and CDR2 is SYDVKM. The CDR3 has 11 residues. The CDR3 reads CASSLRREAFF. The CDR3 nucleotides are TGTGCCAGCAGCCTTAGGAGGGAGGCTTTCTTT.

The chain combines TRBV6-5 with TRBJ2-1; tentatively, D is TRBD1 (5 bases). Germline V gene sequence: CDR1 MNHEY, CDR2 SVGAGI. V shed 9 bases and J shed 0 bases, with 15 bases lying between them. This CDR3 spans 15 amino acids. CDR3 nucleotide sequence: TGTGCCAGTGGGGCAAGGGGTAGCTCCTACAATGAGCAGTTCTTC. This encodes CASGARGSSYNEQFF.

This clone was counted a few times. The chain employs TRBV6-4 and TRBJ2-1, with 8 bases identical to TRBD1. Germline assignment: CDR1 MRHNA and CDR2 SNTAGT. The junction had 16 bases not matched to a gene; V was cut back by 6 bases and J by 12 bases. The CDR3 runs 15 residues. The CDR3 protein is CASSPRDRLGGGQFF. DNA for the CDR3: TGTGCCAGCAGCCCCCGGGACAGGCTCGGTGGGGGGCAGTTCTTC.

The V call is TRBV5-6, the J call TRBJ1-5; maybe TRBD1 (6 bases). The germline gives CDR1 SGHDT, CDR2 YYEEEE. V was shortened by 1 base and J by 4 bases, with 12 bases between the two germline ends. The CDR3 consists of 15 residues. CDR3 nucleotides: TGTGCCAGCAGCTTGAAAAACAGGGTGAATCAGCCCCAGCATTTT. Its protein is CASSLKNRVNQPQHF.

Only a few counts were recorded for this clone. The chain combines TRBV9 with TRBJ2-1; TRBD1 matches at 7 bases. Germline CDR1 reads SGDLS; CDR2 reads YYNGEE. CDR3 length: 16 amino acids. The trim removed 0 bases at V and 1 base at J, leaving 4 bases unmatched. The CDR3, as DNA: TGTGCCAGCAGCGTAGACCCCAGGGGGTCCTACAATGAGCAGTTCTTC. Amino acid sequence: CASSVDPRGSYNEQFF.

The rearrangement links TRBV30 to TRBJ1-3, with no clear D. Germline V gene sequence: CDR1 GTSNPN, CDR2 SVGIG (reference sequence). The CDR3 sequence is 13 residues long. V gave up 0 bases and J gave up 9 bases, with 12 bases separating them. CDR3: CAWSVRGMSTIYF. The CDR3 DNA sequence: TGTGCCTGGAGTGTACGAGGGATGAGCACCATATATTTT.

V usage is TRBV30 and J usage is TRBJ2-5; 9 nucleotides match TRBD1. V shed 4 bases, J shed 3 bases, and the junction held 6 bases outside the gene matches. The CDR3 is 14 amino acids. The germline CDR1 and CDR2 sequences are GTSNPN and SVGIG (reference sequence). CDR3 loop: CAWKPGTGKETQYF. CDR3 sequence (DNA): TGTGCCTGGAAACCGGGGACAGGGAAAGAGACCCAGTACTTC.

This clone was detected once. DNA for the CDR3: TGTGCCAGCAGTTTAAGGTGGAGCGGGAGGGCCGTGGATGAGCAGTTCTTC. Its translation: CASSLRWSGRAVDEQFF. The chain joins TRBV27 to TRBJ2-1; TRBD2 matches 10 bases. Losses at the gene ends were 2 bases for V and 8 bases for J; bases not matched to a gene: 12. CDR3 length equals 17 residues. CDR1 and CDR2 from the germline V gene are MNHEY and SMNVEV (reference sequence).

This chain links TRBV7-8 with TRBJ2-1; no definite D call. The CDR3 is made up of 13 amino acids. V was pared by 2 bases and J by 15 bases, with 17 bases between. Germline CDR1 reads SGHVS; CDR2 reads FQNEAQ. The CDR3 DNA is TGTGCCAGCAGCTTATCTCGCAACGGCGGCTCGTTCTTC. The encoded protein is CASSLSRNGGSFF.

This clone has more than one count but fewer than ten. This chain links TRBV10-3 with TRBJ2-7; D gene ambiguous. Germline values: CDR1 ENHRY, CDR2 SYGVKD. Trimming left V 6 bases short and J 3 bases short, with 12 bases between. This CDR3 contains 13 residues. The CDR3 is CAIRETEDYEQYF. The DNA for the CDR3 is TGTGCCATCAGGGAGACTGAAGACTACGAGCAGTACTTC.

This clone has only a few counts. The chain employs TRBV28 and TRBJ2-1; D is possibly TRBD2 (6 bases). The CDR3 has 15 amino acids. Looked up from germline, CDR1 is MDHEN and CDR2 is SYDVKM. The ends were cut back, 3 bases at V and 3 bases at J, with 12 bases in the middle. The CDR3 DNA reads TGTGCCAGCAGTTTCTCAGCGGGCAACTACAATGAGCAGTTCTTC. Translating gives CASSFSAGNYNEQFF.

The chain has TRBV5-1 and TRBJ2-7, with D possibly matching TRBD1 (6 bases). CDR1 and CDR2 from the germline V gene are SGHRS and YFSETQ. The length of the CDR3 is 14 residues. V lost 4 bases and J 1 base, leaving 12 bases between the germline ends. The chain's CDR3 is CASSPRDTSYEQYF. DNA of the CDR3: TGCGCCAGCAGCCCCCGGGACACATCCTACGAGCAGTACTTC.

The rearrangement links TRBV7-8 to TRBJ1-4; D possibly corresponds to TRBD1 (5 bases). The CDR3 spans 16 residues. Trimming cost V 2 bases and J 2 bases, with 12 bases left between them. CDR1 and CDR2 from the germline V gene are SGHVS and FQNEAQ. Written as DNA, the CDR3 is TGTGCCAGCAGCTTACAGGGCGGCCCTACTAATGAAAAACTGTTTTTT. It specifies CASSLQGGPTNEKLFF.

This clone has more than one count but fewer than ten. Other nucleotide sequences from this sample produce the same CDR3. The genes are TRBV30 and TRBJ1-5, with a weak D call TRBD1 (5 bases). This CDR3 is built from 13 residues. Germline loops: CDR1 GTSNPN, CDR2 SVGIG (reference sequence). V was cut by 1 base and J by 6 bases, with 10 bases left in between. CDR3 nucleotides: TGTGCCTGGAGTGCAAGGGGTGGTCAGCCCCAGCATTTT. Translated: CAWSARGGQPQHF.

The chain has TRBV7-9 and TRBJ2-3; a possible D gene is TRBD2 (6 bases). The V end lost 7 bases, the J end lost 2 bases, and 16 bases lay between the germline ends. There are 15 residues in the CDR3. Germline V lookup: CDR1 SEHNR, CDR2 FQNEAQ (reference sequence). CDR3 in DNA: TGTGCCAGCACCGTTGGAGGGAGAGCCACAGATACGCAGTATTTT. Residues: CASTVGGRATDTQYF.

CDR3 amino acids: CASSSGQPNTEAFF. CDR3 in DNA: TGCGCCAGCAGCTCGGGACAGCCGAACACTGAAGCTTTCTTT. The V gene is TRBV5-1, the J gene TRBJ1-1; TRBD1 agrees at 7 bases. CDR3 length: 14 amino acids. V trimming: 3 bases; J trimming: 1 base; junction bases outside the gene matches: 3. Germline V gives CDR1 SGHRS, CDR2 YFSETQ.

The V gene is TRBV5-4, the J gene TRBJ2-2; D ambiguous. CDR1 is SGHNT, CDR2 YYREEE, per germline (reference sequence). The CDR3 length is 14 residues. V lost 4 bases, J lost 1 base, and 8 bases lay in between. Written as DNA, the CDR3 is TGTGCCAGCAGCCCTATTCTGAACACCGGGGAGCTGTTTTTT. It specifies CASSPILNTGELFF. Variable domain in full (rest from reference TRBV5-4 and TRBJ2-2): ETGVTQSPTHLIKTRGQQVTLRCSSQSGHNTVSWYQQALGQGPQFIFQYYREEENGRGNFPPRFSGLQFPNYSSELNVNALELDDSALYLCASSPILNTGELFFGEGSRLTVL.

CDR3 sequence reads: CAWSGRGAGESVKDEQFF. The CDR3 region has the DNA TGTGCCTGGAGTGGCCGGGGGGCAGGGGAGTCGGTTAAGGATGAGCAGTTCTTC. The chain recombines TRBV30 with TRBJ2-1; D perhaps matches TRBD2 (7 bases). V lost 1 base, J lost 8 bases, and 27 bases lay in between. The length of the CDR3 is 18 residues. Germline V gene sequence: CDR1 GTSNPN, CDR2 SVGIG (reference sequence).